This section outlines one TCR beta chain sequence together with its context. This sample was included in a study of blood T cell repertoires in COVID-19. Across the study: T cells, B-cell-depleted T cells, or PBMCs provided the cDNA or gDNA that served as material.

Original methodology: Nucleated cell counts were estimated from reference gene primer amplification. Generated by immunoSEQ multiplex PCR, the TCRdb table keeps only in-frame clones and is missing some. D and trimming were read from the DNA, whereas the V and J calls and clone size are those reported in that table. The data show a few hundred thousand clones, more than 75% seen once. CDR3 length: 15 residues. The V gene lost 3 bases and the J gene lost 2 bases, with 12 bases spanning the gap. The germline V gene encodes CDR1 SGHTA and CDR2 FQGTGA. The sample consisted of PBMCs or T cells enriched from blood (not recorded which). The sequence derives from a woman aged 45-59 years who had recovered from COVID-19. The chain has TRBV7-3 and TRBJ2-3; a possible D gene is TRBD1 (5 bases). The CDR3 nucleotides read TGTGCCAGCAGCTTTATGGGGCAGGCCACAGATACGCAGTATTTT. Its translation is CASSFMGQATDTQYF. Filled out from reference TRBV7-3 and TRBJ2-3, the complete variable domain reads GAGVSQTPSNKVTEKGKYVELRCDPISGHTALYWYRQSLGQGPEFLIYFQGTGAADDSGLPNDRFFAVRPEGSVSTLKIQRTERGDSAVYLCASSFMGQATDTQYFGPGTRLTVL.